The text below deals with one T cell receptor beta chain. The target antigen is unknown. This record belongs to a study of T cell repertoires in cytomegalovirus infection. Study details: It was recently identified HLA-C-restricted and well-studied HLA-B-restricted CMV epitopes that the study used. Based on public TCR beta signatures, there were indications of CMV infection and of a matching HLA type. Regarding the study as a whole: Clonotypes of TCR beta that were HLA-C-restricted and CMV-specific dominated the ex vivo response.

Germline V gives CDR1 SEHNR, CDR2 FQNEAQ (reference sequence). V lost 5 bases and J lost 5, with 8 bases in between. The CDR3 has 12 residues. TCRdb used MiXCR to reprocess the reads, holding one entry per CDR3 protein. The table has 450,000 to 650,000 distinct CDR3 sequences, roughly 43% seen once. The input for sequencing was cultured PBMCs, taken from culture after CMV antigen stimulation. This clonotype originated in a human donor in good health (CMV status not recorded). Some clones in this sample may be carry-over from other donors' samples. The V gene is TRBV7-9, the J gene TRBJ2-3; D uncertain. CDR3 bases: TGTGCCAGCAGCCCGTTTGAAGATACGCAGTATTTT. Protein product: CASSPFEDTQYF.